The rows below give T cell receptor beta chains drawn from one sample of a study of beta chain features in type 1 diabetes. This table comes from immunoSEQ multiplex PCR, and its TCRdb copy is limited to in-frame clones, with some not included. The profile shows approximately 730,000 clones, under 15% of them singletons. The specimen was naive CD4+ T cells from blood. The receptors come from a man in his late teens or twenties with type 1 diabetes. Each CDR3 is given with its conserved first and last residue. The order of the fields is CDR3 DNA, CDR3 protein, CDR3 length, J gene, clone size, D gene, V gene. The D gene is left open where the match is weak. The size field is filled for only some rows; it gives once, few, many or a size class.

TGCGCCAGCAGCCAACAGAAGGGCCCCTCTGGAAACACCATATATTTT	CASSQQKGPSGNTIYF	16	TRBJ1-3	.	.	TRBV4-1
TGTGCCAGCAGCCTGGGACTTAATGAGCAGTTCTTC	CASSLGLNEQFF	12	TRBJ2-1	.	.	TRBV7-3
TGTGCCAGCAGTTACCAGGGGCGAATGAACACTGAAGCTTTCTTT	CASSYQGRMNTEAFF	15	TRBJ1-1	once	.	TRBV6-5
TGTGCCAGCAGTTCCGGACAGGCCCTCCTCTCTGGGGCCAACGTCCTGACTTTC	CASSSGQALLSGANVLTF	18	TRBJ2-6	.	TRBD1	TRBV28
TGTGCCAGTAGTACCCCGGGACAGGCACCCTTTGAAGCTTTCTTT	CASSTPGQAPFEAFF	15	TRBJ1-1	.	TRBD1	TRBV19
TGTGCCTGCCAGCCTCGGGAGACCCAGTACTTC	CACQPRETQYF	11	TRBJ2-5	many	.	TRBV30
TGTGCCAGCACCACGGAGTCTGGGGCCAACGTCCTGACTTTC	CASTTESGANVLTF	14	TRBJ2-6	.	.	TRBV7-3
TGCGCCAGCAGTTCCACAGGGGGTGGAGAGACCCAGTACTTC	CASSSTGGGETQYF	14	TRBJ2-5	.	TRBD1	TRBV10-2
TGCGCCAGCAGCGCCCAGCTAGCGGGGGGGTACAATGAGCAGTTCTTC	CASSAQLAGGYNEQFF	16	TRBJ2-1	once	TRBD2	TRBV10-2
TGTGCCAGCAGCCAAGGGACTAGCCCCCAGGGAGAGCAGTACTTC	CASSQGTSPQGEQYF	15	TRBJ2-7	.	TRBD2	TRBV11-2
TGCGCCAGCAGCCAAGATAAAGGCTTGGGGGCTTTCTTT	CASSQDKGLGAFF	13	TRBJ1-1	.	.	TRBV4-1
TGTGCCAGCACCCAGAGCTCCTACGAGCAGTACTTC	CASTQSSYEQYF	12	TRBJ2-7	few	.	TRBV28
TGTGCCAGCAGCAGACATTTCCAAGAGACCCAGTACTTC	CASSRHFQETQYF	13	TRBJ2-5	few	.	TRBV27
TGCAGTGCTGCAGGGTTTGAGACCCAGTACTTC	CSAAGFETQYF	11	TRBJ2-5	few	.	TRBV20-1
TGTGCCAGCAGCCCTGGGTCGGCAACCTATGGCTACACCTTC	CASSPGSATYGYTF	14	TRBJ1-2	.	.	TRBV14
TGCGCCAGCACGCCTTTTGGCGGGGGAGCAGATACGCAGTATTTT	CASTPFGGGADTQYF	15	TRBJ2-3	few	TRBD2	TRBV5-1
TGTGCCAGCAGCCCTCACCAGGGGGGCAGCAATCAGCCCCAGCATTTT	CASSPHQGGSNQPQHF	16	TRBJ1-5	few	TRBD1	TRBV7-2
TGTGCCAGCAGTGAACTAGCGGGGGGGCCTTCGGAGACCCAGTACTTC	CASSELAGGPSETQYF	16	TRBJ2-5	.	TRBD2	TRBV2
TGTGCCAGCAGTGACGGGAGGGCAGCGAGCTTCGATGAGCAGTTCTTC	CASSDGRAASFDEQFF	16	TRBJ2-1	.	TRBD2	TRBV25-1
TGTGCCAGCAGCTCCTCAGGGGTCTTACAAGGGCCCAGGGAGACCCAGTACTTC	CASSSSGVLQGPRETQYF	18	TRBJ2-5	few	.	TRBV11-2
TGTGCCAGCAGCTTAACGGGACTTAACGGCGAGCAGTACTTC	CASSLTGLNGEQYF	14	TRBJ2-7	few	.	TRBV7-3